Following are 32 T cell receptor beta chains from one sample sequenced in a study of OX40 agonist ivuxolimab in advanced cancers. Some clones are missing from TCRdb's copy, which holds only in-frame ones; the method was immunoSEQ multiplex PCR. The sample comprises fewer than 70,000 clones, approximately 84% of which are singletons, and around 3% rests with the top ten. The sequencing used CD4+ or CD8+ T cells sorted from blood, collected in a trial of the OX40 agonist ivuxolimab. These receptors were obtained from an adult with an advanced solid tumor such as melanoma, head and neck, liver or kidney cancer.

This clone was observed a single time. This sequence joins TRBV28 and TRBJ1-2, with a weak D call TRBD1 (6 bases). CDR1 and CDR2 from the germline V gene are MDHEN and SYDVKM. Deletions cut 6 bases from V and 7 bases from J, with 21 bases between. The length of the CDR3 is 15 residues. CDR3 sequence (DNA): TGTGCCAGCAGAAAAACCGGGACATCTTCCTCTGGCTACACCTTC. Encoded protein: CASRKTGTSSSGYTF.

The CDR3 DNA reads TGTGCCAGCAGCCAACTAACGGGACAGACAACCTACGAGCAGTACTTC. It codes for CASSQLTGQTTYEQYF. The chain couples TRBV4-2 to TRBJ2-7; 7 positions match TRBD1. V lost 2 bases and J lost 2; bases outside the gene matches: 9. The CDR3 spans 16 residues. In germline, CDR1 is LGHNA, CDR2 YNFKEQ.

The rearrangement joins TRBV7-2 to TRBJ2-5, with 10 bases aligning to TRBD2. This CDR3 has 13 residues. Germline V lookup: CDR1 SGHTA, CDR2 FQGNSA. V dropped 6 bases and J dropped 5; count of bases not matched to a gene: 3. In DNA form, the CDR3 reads TGTGCCAGCAGGAGCGGGGGGGCGGAGACCCAGTACTTC. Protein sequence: CASRSGGAETQYF.

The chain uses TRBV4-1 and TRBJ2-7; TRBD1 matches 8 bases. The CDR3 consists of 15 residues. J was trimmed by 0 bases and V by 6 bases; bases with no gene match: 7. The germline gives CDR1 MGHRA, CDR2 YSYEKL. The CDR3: CASRGYRGSSYEQYF. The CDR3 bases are TGCGCCAGCAGGGGTTACAGGGGGAGCTCCTACGAGCAGTACTTC.

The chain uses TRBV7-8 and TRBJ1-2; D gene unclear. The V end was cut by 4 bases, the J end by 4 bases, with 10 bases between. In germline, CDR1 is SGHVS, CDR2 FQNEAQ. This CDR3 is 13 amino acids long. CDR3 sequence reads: CASSSSGIYGYTF. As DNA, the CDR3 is TGTGCCAGCAGCTCGTCCGGGATCTATGGCTACACCTTC.

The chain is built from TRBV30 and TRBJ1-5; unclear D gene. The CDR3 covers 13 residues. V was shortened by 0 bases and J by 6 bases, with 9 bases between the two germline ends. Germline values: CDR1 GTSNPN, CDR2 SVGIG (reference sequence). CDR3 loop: CAWSVSGLQPQHF. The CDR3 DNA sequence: TGTGCCTGGAGTGTATCTGGGCTTCAGCCCCAGCATTTT. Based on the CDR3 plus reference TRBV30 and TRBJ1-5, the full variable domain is SQTIHQWPATLVQPVGSPLSLECTVEGTSNPNLYWYRQAAGRGLQLLFYSVGIGQISSEVPQNLSASRPQDRQFILSSKKLLLSDSGFYLCAWSVSGLQPQHFGDGTRLSIL.

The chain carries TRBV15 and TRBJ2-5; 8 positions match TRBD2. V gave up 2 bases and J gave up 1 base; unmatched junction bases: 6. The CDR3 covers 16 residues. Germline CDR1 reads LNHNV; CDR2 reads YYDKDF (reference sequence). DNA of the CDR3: TGTGCCACCAGCAGAATCGGGAGGGGGTCCCAAGAGACCCAGTACTTC. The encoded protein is CATSRIGRGSQETQYF.

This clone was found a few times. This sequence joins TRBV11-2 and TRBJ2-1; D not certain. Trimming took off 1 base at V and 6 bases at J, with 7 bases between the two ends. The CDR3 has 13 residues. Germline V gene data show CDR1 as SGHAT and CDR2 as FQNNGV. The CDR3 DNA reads TGTGCCAGCAGCTTAGGATCTAGCAATGAGCAGTTCTTC. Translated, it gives CASSLGSSNEQFF.

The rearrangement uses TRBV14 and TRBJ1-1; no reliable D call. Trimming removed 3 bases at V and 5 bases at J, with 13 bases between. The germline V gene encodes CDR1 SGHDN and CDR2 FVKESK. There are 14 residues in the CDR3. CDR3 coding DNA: TGTGCCAGCAGCCATCCACCTGAGGTAACTGAAGCTTTCTTT. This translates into CASSHPPEVTEAFF.

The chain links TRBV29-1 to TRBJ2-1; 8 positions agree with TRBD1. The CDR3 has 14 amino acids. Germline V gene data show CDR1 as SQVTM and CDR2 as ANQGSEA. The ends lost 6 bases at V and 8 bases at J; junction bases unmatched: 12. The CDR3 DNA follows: TGCAGCGTCTGCGACAGGGGTCTTTACGATGAGCAGTTCTTC. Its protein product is CSVCDRGLYDEQFF.

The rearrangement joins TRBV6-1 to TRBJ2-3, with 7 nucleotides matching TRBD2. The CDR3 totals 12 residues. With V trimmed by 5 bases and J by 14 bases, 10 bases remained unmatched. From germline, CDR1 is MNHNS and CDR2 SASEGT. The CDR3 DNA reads TGTGCCAGCAGTATCCCGGGCGGGGGATCGTATTTT. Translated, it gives CASSIPGGGSYF.

The CDR3 loop is CASSLGHYGYTF. CDR3 sequence (DNA): TGTGCCAGCAGTTTAGGGCACTATGGCTACACCTTC. V usage is TRBV28 and J usage is TRBJ1-2; D not certain. In germline, CDR1 is MDHEN, CDR2 SYDVKM. The V and J ends lost 2 bases and 3 bases respectively, with 4 bases between them. The CDR3 runs to 12 residues.

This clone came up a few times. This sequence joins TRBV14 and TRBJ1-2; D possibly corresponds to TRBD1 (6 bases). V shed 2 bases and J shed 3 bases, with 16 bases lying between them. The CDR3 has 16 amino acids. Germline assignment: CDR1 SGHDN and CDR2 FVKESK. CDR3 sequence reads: CASSQIGARGDYGYTF. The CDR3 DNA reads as TGTGCCAGCAGCCAAATCGGGGCGAGGGGGGACTATGGCTACACCTTC.

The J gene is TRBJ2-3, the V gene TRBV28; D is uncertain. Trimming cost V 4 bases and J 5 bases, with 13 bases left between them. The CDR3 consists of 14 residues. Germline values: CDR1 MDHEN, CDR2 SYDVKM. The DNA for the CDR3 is TGTGCCAGCAGTTCCGGACGCTGGGGAGATACGCAGTATTTT. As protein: CASSSGRWGDTQYF.

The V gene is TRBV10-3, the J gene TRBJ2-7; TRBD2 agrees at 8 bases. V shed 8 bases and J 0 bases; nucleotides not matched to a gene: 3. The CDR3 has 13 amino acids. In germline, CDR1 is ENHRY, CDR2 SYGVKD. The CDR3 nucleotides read TGTGCCATCTCAAGCGGGAGCTCCTACGAGCAGTACTTC. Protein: CAISSGSSYEQYF.

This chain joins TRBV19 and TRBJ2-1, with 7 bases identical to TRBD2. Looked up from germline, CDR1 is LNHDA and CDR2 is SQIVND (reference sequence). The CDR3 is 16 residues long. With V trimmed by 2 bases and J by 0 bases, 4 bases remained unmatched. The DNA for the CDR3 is TGTGCCAGTAGTATATCGCGGGGGAGCTCCTACAATGAGCAGTTCTTC. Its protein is CASSISRGSSYNEQFF. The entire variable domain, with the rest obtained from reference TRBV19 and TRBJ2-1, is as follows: DGGITQSPKYLFRKEGQNVTLSCEQNLNHDAMYWYRQDPGQGLRLIYYSQIVNDFQKGDIAEGYSVSREKKESFPLTVTSAQKNPTAFYLCASSISRGSSYNEQFFGPGTRLTVL.

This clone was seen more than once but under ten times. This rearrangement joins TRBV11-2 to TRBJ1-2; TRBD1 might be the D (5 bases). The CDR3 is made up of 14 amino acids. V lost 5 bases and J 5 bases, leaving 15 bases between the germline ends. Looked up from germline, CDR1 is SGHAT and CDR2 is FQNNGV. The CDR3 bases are TGTGCCAGCAGCCCCCAGGCAGGGACTTATGGCTACACCTTC. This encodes CASSPQAGTYGYTF.

CDR3 in DNA: TGTGCCAGCAGCCCCCAGGCAGAAGGGTCACCCCTCCACTTT. This sequence encodes CASSPQAEGSPLHF. This rearrangement joins TRBV9 to TRBJ1-6; D gene uncertain. V was clipped by 4 bases and J by 10 bases, with 15 bases between them. This CDR3 has 14 residues. CDR1 and CDR2 (germline): SGDLS, YYNGEE.

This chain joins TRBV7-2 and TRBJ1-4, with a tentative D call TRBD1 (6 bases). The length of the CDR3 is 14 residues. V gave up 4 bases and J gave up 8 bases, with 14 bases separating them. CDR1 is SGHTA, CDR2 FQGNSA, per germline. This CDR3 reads CASSSSAGVEKLFF. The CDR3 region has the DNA TGTGCCAGCAGCTCATCAGCAGGGGTGGAAAAACTGTTTTTT.

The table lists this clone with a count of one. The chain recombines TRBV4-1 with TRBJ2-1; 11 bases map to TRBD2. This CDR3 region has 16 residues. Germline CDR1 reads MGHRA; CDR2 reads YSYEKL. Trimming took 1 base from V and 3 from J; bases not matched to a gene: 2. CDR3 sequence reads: CASSQVGTSGYNEQFF. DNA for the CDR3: TGCGCCAGCAGCCAAGTTGGGACTAGCGGCTACAATGAGCAGTTCTTC.

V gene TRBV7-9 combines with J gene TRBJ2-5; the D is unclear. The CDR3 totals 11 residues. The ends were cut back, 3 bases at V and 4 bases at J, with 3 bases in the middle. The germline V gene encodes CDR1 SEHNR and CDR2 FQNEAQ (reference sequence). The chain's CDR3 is CASSFGETQYF. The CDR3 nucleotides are TGTGCCAGCAGCTTTGGAGAGACCCAGTACTTC.

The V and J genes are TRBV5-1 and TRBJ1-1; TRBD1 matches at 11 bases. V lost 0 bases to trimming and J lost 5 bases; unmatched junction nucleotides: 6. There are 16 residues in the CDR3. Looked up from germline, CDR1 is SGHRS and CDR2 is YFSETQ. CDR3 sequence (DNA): TGCGCCAGCAGCTTGGAAGGACAGGGGGCAGGGACTGAAGCTTTCTTT. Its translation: CASSLEGQGAGTEAFF.

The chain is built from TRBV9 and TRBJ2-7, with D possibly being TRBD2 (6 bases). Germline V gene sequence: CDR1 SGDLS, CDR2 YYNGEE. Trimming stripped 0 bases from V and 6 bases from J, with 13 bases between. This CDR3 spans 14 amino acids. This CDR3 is CASSVEGGVGEQYF. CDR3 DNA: TGTGCCAGCAGCGTAGAAGGAGGGGTCGGCGAGCAGTACTTC.

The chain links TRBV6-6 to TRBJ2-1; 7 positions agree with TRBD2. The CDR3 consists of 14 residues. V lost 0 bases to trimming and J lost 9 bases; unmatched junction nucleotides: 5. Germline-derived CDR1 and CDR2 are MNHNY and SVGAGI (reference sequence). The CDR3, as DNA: TGTGCCAGCAGTTACTCGACTAGCTCTAGTGAGCAGTTCTTC. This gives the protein CASSYSTSSSEQFF.

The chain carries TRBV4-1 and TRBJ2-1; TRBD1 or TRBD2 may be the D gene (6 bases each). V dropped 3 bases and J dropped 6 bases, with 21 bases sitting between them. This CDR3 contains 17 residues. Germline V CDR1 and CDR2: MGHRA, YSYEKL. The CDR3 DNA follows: TGCGCCAGCAGCCATAAGAGGGGGGTACCGGCCGGCAATGAGCAGTTCTTC. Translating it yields CASSHKRGVPAGNEQFF.

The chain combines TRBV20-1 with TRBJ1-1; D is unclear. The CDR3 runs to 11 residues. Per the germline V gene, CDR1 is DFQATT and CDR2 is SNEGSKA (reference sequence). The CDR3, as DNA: TGCAGCTTGTCAGCGGGGACTGAAGCTTTCTTT. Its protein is CSLSAGTEAFF.

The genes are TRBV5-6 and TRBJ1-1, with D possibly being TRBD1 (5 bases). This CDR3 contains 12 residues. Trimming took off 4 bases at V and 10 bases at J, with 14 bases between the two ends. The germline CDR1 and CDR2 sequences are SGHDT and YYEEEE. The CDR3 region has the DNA TGTGCCAGCAGCCCTGGACCTGGGGGAGCTTTCTTT. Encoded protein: CASSPGPGGAFF.

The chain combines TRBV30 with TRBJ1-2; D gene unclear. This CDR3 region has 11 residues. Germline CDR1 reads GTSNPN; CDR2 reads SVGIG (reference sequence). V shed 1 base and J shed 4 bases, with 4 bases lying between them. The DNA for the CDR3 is TGTGCCTGGAGTGGACGCTATGGCTACACCTTC. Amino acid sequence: CAWSGRYGYTF. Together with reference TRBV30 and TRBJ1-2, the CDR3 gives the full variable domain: SQTIHQWPATLVQPVGSPLSLECTVEGTSNPNLYWYRQAAGRGLQLLFYSVGIGQISSEVPQNLSASRPQDRQFILSSKKLLLSDSGFYLCAWSGRYGYTFGSGTRLTVV.

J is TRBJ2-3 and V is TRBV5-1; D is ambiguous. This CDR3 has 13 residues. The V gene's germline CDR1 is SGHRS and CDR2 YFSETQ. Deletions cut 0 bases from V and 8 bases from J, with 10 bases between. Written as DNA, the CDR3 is TGCGCCAGCAGCTTGGGACCACGAGGTACGCAGTATTTT. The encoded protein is CASSLGPRGTQYF. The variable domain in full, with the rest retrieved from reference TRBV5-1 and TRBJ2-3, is KAGVTQTPRYLIKTRGQQVTLSCSPISGHRSVSWYQQTPGQGLQFLFEYFSETQRNKGNFPGRFSGRQFSNSRSEMNVSTLELGDSALYLCASSLGPRGTQYFGPGTRLTVL.

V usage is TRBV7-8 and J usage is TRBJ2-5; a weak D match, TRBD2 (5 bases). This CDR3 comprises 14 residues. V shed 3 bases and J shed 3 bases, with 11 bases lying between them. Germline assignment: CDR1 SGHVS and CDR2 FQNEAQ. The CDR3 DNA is TGTGCCAGCAGCTTCATGTCCGGGGAAGAGACCCAGTACTTC. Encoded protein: CASSFMSGEETQYF.

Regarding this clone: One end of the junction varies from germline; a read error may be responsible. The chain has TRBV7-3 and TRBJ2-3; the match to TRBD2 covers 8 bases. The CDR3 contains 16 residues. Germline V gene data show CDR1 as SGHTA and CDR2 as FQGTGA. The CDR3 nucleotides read TGTACCAGCAGTCGCAATCTAGCGGGCAAACCAGATACGCAGTATTTT. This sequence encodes CTSSRNLAGKPDTQYF.

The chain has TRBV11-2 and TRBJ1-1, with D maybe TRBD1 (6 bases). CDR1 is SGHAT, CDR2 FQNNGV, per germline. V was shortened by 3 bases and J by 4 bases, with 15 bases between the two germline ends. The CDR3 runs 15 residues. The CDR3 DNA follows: TGTGCCAGCAGCTTTTCCGGGACACCGGGCACTGAAGCTTTCTTT. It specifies CASSFSGTPGTEAFF.